Sequencing of this T cell receptor beta chain was carried out in a study of T-cell reconstitution after alpha-beta-depleted transplantation in children. This clonotype came up many times. Preparation of the TCRbeta library was carried out with unique molecular identifiers. TCRdb reprocessed the PCR reads with MiXCR, giving one entry per CDR3 protein. The table records about 280,000 distinct CDR3 sequences, 11% of them present only once. This CDR3 is built from 19 residues. Trimming took 1 base from V and 2 from J; bases not matched to a gene: 13. The germline gives CDR1 SGHAT, CDR2 FQNNGV. Source: peripheral blood, taken 180 days after TCRalphabeta/CD19-depleted stem cell transplant. This sequence joins TRBV11-2 and TRBJ2-3; 9 bases fit TRBD2. The TCR was taken from a male patient aged 2-9 years who had a stem cell transplant for chronic granulomatous disease, so the T cells may come from the graft donor. This CDR3 reads CASSLVLFLSGGPTDTQYF. The CDR3 DNA follows: TGTGCCAGCAGCTTAGTCTTATTTCTGAGCGGGGGGCCCACAGATACGCAGTATTTT.